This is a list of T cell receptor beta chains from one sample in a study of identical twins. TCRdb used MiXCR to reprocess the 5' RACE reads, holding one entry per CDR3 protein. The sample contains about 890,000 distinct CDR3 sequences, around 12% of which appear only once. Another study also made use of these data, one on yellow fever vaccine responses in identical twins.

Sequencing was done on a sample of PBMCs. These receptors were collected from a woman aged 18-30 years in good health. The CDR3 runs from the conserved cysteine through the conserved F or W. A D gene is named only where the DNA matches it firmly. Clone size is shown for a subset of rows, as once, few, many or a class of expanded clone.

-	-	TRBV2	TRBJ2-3	CASSDTLITDTQYF	TGTGCCAGCAGTGACACCTTAATCACAGATACGCAGTATTTT
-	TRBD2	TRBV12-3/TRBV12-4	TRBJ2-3	CASTIPGLRLVDTQYF	TGTGCCAGCACCATTCCGGGACTACGCCTCGTGGATACGCAGTATTTT
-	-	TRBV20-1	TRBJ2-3	CSAVADPGQYF	TGCAGTGCCGTAGCGGATCCAGGGCAGTATTTT
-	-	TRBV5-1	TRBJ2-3	CASSLVSGWSSTDTQYF	TGCGCCAGCAGCTTGGTATCCGGTTGGTCAAGCACAGATACGCAGTATTTT
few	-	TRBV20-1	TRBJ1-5	CSAPLGNQPQHF	TGCAGTGCCCCACTCGGGAATCAGCCCCAGCATTTT
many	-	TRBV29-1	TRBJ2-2	CSVATLNTGELFF	TGCAGCGTTGCGACACTAAACACCGGGGAGCTGTTTTTT
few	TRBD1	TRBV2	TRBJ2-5	CASSRIGGQGKETQYF	TGTGCCAGCAGTAGGATAGGGGGCCAGGGAAAAGAGACCCAGTACTTC
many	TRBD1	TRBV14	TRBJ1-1	CASSQDRGRNTEAFF	TGTGCCAGCAGCCAAGACAGGGGGCGAAACACTGAAGCTTTCTTT
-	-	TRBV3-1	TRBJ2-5	CASRGDFQETQYF	TGTGCCAGCAGGGGGGACTTCCAGGAGACCCAGTACTTC
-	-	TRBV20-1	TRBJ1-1	CSARVRTGRIAEAFF	TGCAGTGCTAGAGTGCGTACAGGGCGGATCGCTGAAGCTTTCTTT
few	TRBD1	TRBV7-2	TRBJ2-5	CASSSRQGGETQYF	TGTGCCAGCAGCTCTAGACAGGGCGGCGAGACCCAGTACTTC
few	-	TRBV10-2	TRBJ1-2	CASTLTVGVGYGYTF	TGCGCCAGCACCTTGACAGTCGGCGTAGGCTATGGCTACACCTTC
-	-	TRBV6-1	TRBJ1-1	CASSQNAGGRTEAFF	TGTGCCAGCAGCCAGAACGCGGGGGGCAGGACTGAAGCTTTCTTT
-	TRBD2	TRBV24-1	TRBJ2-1	CATSVTPGLAGSSYNEQFF	TGTGCCACCAGTGTCACACCGGGACTAGCGGGATCGTCCTACAATGAGCAGTTCTTC
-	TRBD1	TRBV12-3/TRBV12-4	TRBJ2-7	CASSPGTVRKQYF	TGTGCCAGCAGTCCCGGGACAGTACGAAAGCAGTACTTC
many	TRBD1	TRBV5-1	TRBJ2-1	CASRPGTDSNEQFF	TGCGCCAGCAGACCCGGGACAGATAGCAATGAGCAGTTCTTC
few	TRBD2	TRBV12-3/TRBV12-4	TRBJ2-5	CASSPLAGALVTQYF	TGTGCCAGCAGTCCACTAGCGGGAGCTTTGGTGACCCAGTACTTC
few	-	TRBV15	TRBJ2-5	CATSRDTPPPGSGETQYF	TGTGCCACCAGCAGAGATACCCCCCCACCAGGGTCCGGGGAGACCCAGTACTTC
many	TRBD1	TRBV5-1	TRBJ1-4	CASSLVGTGRFPNEKLFF	TGCGCCAGCAGCTTGGTCGGGACAGGAAGATTCCCTAATGAAAAACTGTTTTTT
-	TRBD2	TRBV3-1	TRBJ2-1	CASSHIAGGDNEQFF	TGTGCCAGCAGCCATATAGCGGGGGGTGACAATGAGCAGTTCTTC
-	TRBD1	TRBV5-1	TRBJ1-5	CASSLTGGDGQPQHF	TGCGCCAGCAGCTTGACAGGGGGCGACGGTCAGCCCCAGCATTTT
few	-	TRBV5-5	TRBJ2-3	CASSLREGRQGTDTQYF	TGTGCCAGCAGCTTGAGGGAAGGCAGGCAGGGCACAGATACGCAGTATTTT
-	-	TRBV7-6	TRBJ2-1	CASSFGQAEAYNEQFF	TGTGCCAGCAGCTTCGGCCAAGCGGAAGCCTACAATGAGCAGTTCTTC
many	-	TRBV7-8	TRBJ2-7	CASSFASSYEQYF	TGTGCCAGCAGCTTCGCCAGTTCCTACGAGCAGTACTTC
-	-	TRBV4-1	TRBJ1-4	CASSQAGLGPRENEKLFF	TGCGCCAGCAGCCAAGCTGGGCTCGGACCGCGGGAGAATGAAAAACTGTTTTTT
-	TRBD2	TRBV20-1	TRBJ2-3	CSARAYGRGGQADTQYF	TGCAGTGCTAGAGCCTACGGGCGGGGGGGTCAGGCAGATACGCAGTATTTT
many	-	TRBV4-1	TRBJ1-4	CASSPTDGLREKLFF	TGCGCCAGCAGCCCGACGGACGGCCTACGCGAAAAACTGTTTTTT
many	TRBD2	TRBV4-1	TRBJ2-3	CASSQRLAGSTDTQYF	TGCGCCAGCAGCCAAAGACTAGCGGGGAGCACAGATACGCAGTATTTT
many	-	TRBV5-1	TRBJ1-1	CASSLGTGSKGTAEAFF	TGCGCCAGCAGCTTGGGAACAGGGTCTAAGGGTACCGCTGAAGCTTTCTTT
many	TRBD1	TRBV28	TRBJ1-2	CASSLSQGVGYTF	TGTGCCAGCAGTTTATCCCAGGGGGTTGGCTACACCTTC
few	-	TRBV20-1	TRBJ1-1	CSARDERFEAFF	TGCAGTGCTAGAGATGAACGTTTTGAAGCTTTCTTT
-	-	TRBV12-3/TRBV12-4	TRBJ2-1	CASSFVWNEQFF	TGTGCCAGCAGTTTCGTTTGGAATGAGCAGTTCTTC
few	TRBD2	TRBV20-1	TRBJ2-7	CSARGEGAYYEQYF	TGCAGTGCCCGGGGGGAGGGAGCCTACTACGAGCAGTACTTC
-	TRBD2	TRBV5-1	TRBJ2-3	CASSFVSLAGGAYTDTQYF	TGCGCCAGCAGCTTCGTTTCACTAGCGGGGGGGGCGTACACAGATACGCAGTATTTT
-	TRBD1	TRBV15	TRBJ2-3	CATSPRLRGRQDTQYF	TGTGCCACCAGCCCACGCCTCAGGGGGCGCCAAGATACGCAGTATTTT
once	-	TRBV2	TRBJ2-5	CASSDWLGQETQYF	TGTGCCAGCAGTGACTGGCTTGGGCAAGAGACCCAGTACTTC
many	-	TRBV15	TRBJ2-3	CATSRGLDTQYF	TGTGCCACCAGCAGGGGGTTAGATACGCAGTATTTT
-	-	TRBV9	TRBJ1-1	CASSVNVGQQEEAFF	TGTGCCAGCAGCGTTAACGTAGGCCAACAGGAAGAAGCTTTCTTT
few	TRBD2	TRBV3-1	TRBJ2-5	CASSQLGLAGEQETQYF	TGTGCCAGCAGCCAACTGGGACTAGCGGGAGAACAAGAGACCCAGTACTTC
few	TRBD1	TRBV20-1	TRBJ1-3	CSAPTGNTIYF	TGCAGTGCCCCGACAGGGAACACCATATATTTT
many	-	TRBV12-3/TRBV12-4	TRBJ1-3	CASSLDRASGNTIYF	TGTGCCAGCAGTTTGGACAGAGCCTCTGGAAACACCATATATTTT
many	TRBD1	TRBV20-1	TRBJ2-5	CSAAPKTGKETQYF	TGCAGTGCTGCCCCAAAGACAGGGAAAGAGACCCAGTACTTC
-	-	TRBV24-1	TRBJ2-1	CATSDYGPANIEQFF	TGTGCCACCAGTGATTACGGTCCCGCCAACATTGAGCAGTTCTTC
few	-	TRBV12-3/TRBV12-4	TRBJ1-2	CASSYVSSLYGYTF	TGTGCCAGCAGTTACGTAAGCAGCCTCTATGGCTACACCTTC
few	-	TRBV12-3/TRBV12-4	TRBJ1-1	CASRAGPPTEAFF	TGTGCCAGCAGGGCGGGCCCCCCGACTGAAGCTTTCTTT
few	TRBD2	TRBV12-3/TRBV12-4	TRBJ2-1	CASSYSRMGTSGSGNEQFF	TGTGCCAGCAGCTATTCCCGAATGGGGACTAGCGGGAGTGGCAATGAGCAGTTCTTC
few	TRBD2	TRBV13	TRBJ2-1	CASSSEREGVYEQFF	TGTGCCAGCAGCTCGGAGCGGGAGGGGGTCTATGAGCAGTTCTTC
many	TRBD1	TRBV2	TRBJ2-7	CASSTGQGKQYF	TGTGCCAGCAGTACAGGACAGGGCAAGCAGTACTTC
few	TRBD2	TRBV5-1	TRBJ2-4	CASSLGAGSKNIQYF	TGCGCCAGCAGCTTGGGAGCGGGGTCCAAAAACATTCAGTACTTC